The clone carrying this T cell receptor beta chain was observed at least ten times. Its target is not known. The entry originates in a study of Graves' ophthalmopathy and Graves' hyperthyroidism. CDR1 and CDR2 (germline): LNHDA, SQIVND (reference sequence). V dropped 9 bases and J dropped 4 bases, with 6 bases sitting between them. CDR3 length equals 11 residues. Whole-study results and caveats: Progression of ophthalmopathy was predicted by the model with roughly 70% sensitivity and roughly 73% specificity.

For repertoire sequencing, the TCR beta CDR3 regions were amplified from RNA transcripts. HTBI primers primed a first-round RT-PCR, and a second-round multiplex PCR followed. In TCRdb, the multiplex PCR reads were re-called with MiXCR into one record per CDR3 protein. The sample shows over a million distinct CDR3 sequences, about 40% of them seen only once. Eligible hyperthyroidism cases comprised new diagnoses of under 2 months' duration in individuals aged 18 to 65. No donor had other autoimmune disease, uncontrolled infection, pregnancy or lactation. The sample consisted of peripheral blood or thyroid tissue (not recorded which). The chain couples TRBV19 to TRBJ2-2; D ambiguous. This receptor was identified in an adult man with Graves' hyperthyroidism. This CDR3 is CASSATGELFF. Written as DNA, the CDR3 is TGTGCCAGCAGCGCCACCGGGGAGCTGTTTTTT.